The clone carrying this TCR beta chain was recorded only once. This record belongs to a study of blood T cell repertoires in COVID-19. Study details: T cells, B-cell-depleted T cells, or PBMCs supplied cDNA or gDNA.

Libraries were prepared by immunoSEQ multiplex PCR; TCRdb keeps only in-frame clonotypes and omits some of them. The table has some 100,000 clones, roughly 92% seen once. The receptor's source is a man between 65 and 80 years old with acute or convalescent COVID-19. The sequenced sample was peripheral blood.

The CDR3 loop reads CASSQTGNEQFF. The CDR3 region has the DNA TGTGCCAGCTCACAGACAGGGAATGAGCAGTTCTTC. The rearrangement links TRBV18 to TRBJ2-1; 7 bases match TRBD1. Germline V gives CDR1 KGHSH, CDR2 LQKENI. The V segment lost 4 bases and the J segment 7 bases; nucleotides outside the gene matches: 1. CDR3 length: 12 residues.